The 18 T cell receptor beta chains listed next were all sequenced from one sample in a study of vaccination and CD4 T cells after COVID-19. The antigens of these receptors remain unknown. Indicated treatment: approximately nine-day PBMC culture with coronavirus spike peptide pools or control peptides (ViraFEST assay). With the Oncomine TCR Beta short-read assay, DNA from cultured CD4+ T cells was sequenced. One entry per CDR3 protein, called by TCRdb with MiXCR from the PCR reads. This table holds tens of thousands of distinct CDR3 sequences, about three quarters found once. The source material was CD4+ T cells from blood, cultured in vitro. Source of these receptors: a human donor who had recovered from COVID-19.

This chain uses TRBV27 with TRBJ2-1; D is unclear. V lost 8 bases and J 4 bases, leaving 15 bases between the germline ends. Looked up from germline, CDR1 is MNHEY and CDR2 is SMNVEV (reference sequence). There are 14 residues in the CDR3. CDR3 nucleotides: TGTGCCAGCGGATTTCGGAGCCGTTACAATGAGCAGTTCTTC. The encoded protein is CASGFRSRYNEQFF.

Remarks on this clonotype: One junction end disagrees with the germline gene, perhaps due to a read error. The rearrangement joins TRBV7-7 to TRBJ1-3; the D is unclear. There are 14 residues in the CDR3. CDR1 and CDR2 from the germline V gene are SSHAT and FNYEAQ (reference sequence). The CDR3 protein is CASSPLPTGNTIYF. The CDR3 region has the DNA TGTGCTAGCAGCCCACTTCCCACTGGAAACACCATATATTTT.

This chain links TRBV7-2 with TRBJ2-7; 8 nucleotides match TRBD1. The CDR3 consists of 15 residues. Germline V gives CDR1 SGHTA, CDR2 FQGNSA. Trimming at V came to 2 bases and at J to 2 bases, leaving 5 bases not matched to a gene. This CDR3 reads CASSLQGATTYEQYF. For the CDR3, the DNA is TGTGCCAGCAGCTTACAGGGGGCGACCACCTACGAGCAGTACTTC.

This CDR3 is CASSTLGQADYGYTF. The DNA of the CDR3 is TGTGCCAGCAGCACCCTCGGACAGGCGGACTATGGCTACACCTTC. This chain connects TRBV11-2 to TRBJ1-2, with 7 bases fitting TRBD1. V was pared by 5 bases and J by 3 bases, with 9 bases of the junction left unmatched. The CDR3 covers 15 residues. CDR1 and CDR2 from the germline V gene are SGHAT and FQNNGV.

V usage is TRBV27 and J usage is TRBJ1-1; unclear D gene. The ends were cut back, 4 bases at V and 8 bases at J, with 11 bases in the middle. Germline V CDR1 and CDR2: MNHEY, SMNVEV (reference sequence). This CDR3 region has 12 residues. This CDR3 reads CASSSRTEEAFF. CDR3 nucleotides: TGTGCCAGCAGTTCCCGGACGGAGGAAGCTTTCTTT.

The chain recombines TRBV7-6 with TRBJ1-1; D not resolved. CDR1 is SGHVS and CDR2 is FNYEAQ in the germline V gene. The length of the CDR3 is 13 residues. The V gene lost 5 bases and the J gene lost 8 bases, with 15 bases spanning the gap. DNA of the CDR3: TGTGCCAGCAGCCAGACACGGGCTGCCGAAGCTTTCTTT. Translation gives CASSQTRAAEAFF.

The chain carries TRBV19 and TRBJ1-2; possible D gene TRBD1, 5 bases. The CDR3 is 13 residues long. Germline-derived CDR1 and CDR2 are LNHDA and SQIVND (reference sequence). V was shortened by 10 bases and J by 1 base, with 13 bases between the two germline ends. CDR3 amino acids: CATSLGLNYGYTF. CDR3 DNA: TGTGCCACCTCCTTGGGGCTTAACTATGGCTACACCTTC.

The chain has TRBV7-2 and TRBJ2-4, with unresolved D. V gave up 4 bases and J gave up 7 bases, with 11 bases separating them. The V gene's germline CDR1 is SGHTA and CDR2 FQGNSA. The CDR3 extends over 13 amino acids. The CDR3 DNA reads TGTGCCAGCAGCTCCCCCGGTGCCAACATTCAGTACTTC. Translation: CASSSPGANIQYF.

This chain joins TRBV18 and TRBJ1-2; D unresolved. V shed 2 bases and J shed 9 bases, with 25 bases lying between them. The CDR3 is 17 residues long. CDR1 KGHSH and CDR2 LQKENI come from the germline V gene. CDR3 in amino acids: CASSPMEKDLEPGSYTF. The CDR3 DNA reads TGTGCCAGCTCACCAATGGAGAAAGATCTGGAACCTGGGAGCTACACCTTC.

The V call is TRBV7-6, the J call TRBJ1-1; D ambiguous. Germline CDR1 reads SGHVS; CDR2 reads FNYEAQ. The length of the CDR3 is 15 residues. V lost 0 bases and J 4 bases, leaving 12 bases between the germline ends. The CDR3 DNA reads TGTGCCAGCAGCTTAGCGCGGCGGGGAAGCACTGAAGCTTTCTTT. Encoded protein: CASSLARRGSTEAFF.

The V and J genes are TRBV2 and TRBJ1-5; TRBD1 agrees at 7 bases. This CDR3 is built from 15 residues. In germline, CDR1 is SNHLY, CDR2 FYNNEI. Trimming removed 7 bases from V and 1 base from J; junction bases left unmatched: 7. CDR3 in amino acids: CASTGDRTSNQPQHF. CDR3 nucleotide sequence: TGTGCCAGCACCGGGGACAGAACCAGCAATCAGCCCCAGCATTTT.

This chain links TRBV7-9 with TRBJ1-1, with a weak D call TRBD1 (5 bases). This CDR3 is 16 amino acids long. The germline gives CDR1 SEHNR, CDR2 FQNEAQ (reference sequence). Trimming took off 2 bases at V and 10 bases at J, with 23 bases between the two ends. The CDR3 sequence: CASSLISTGSSGGAFF. The CDR3 DNA follows: TGTGCCAGCAGCTTAATTTCAACGGGGTCAAGCGGGGGAGCTTTCTTT.

This clonotype is a singleton in its sample. V and J are TRBV4-3 and TRBJ1-1, with D possibly matching TRBD1 (6 bases). The V gene lost 1 base and the J gene lost 2 bases, with 14 bases spanning the gap. Germline values: CDR1 LGHNA, CDR2 YSLEER. The CDR3 consists of 16 residues. CDR3 protein: CASSQGPGQANTEAFF. For the CDR3, the DNA is TGCGCCAGCAGCCAAGGCCCGGGACAAGCAAACACTGAAGCTTTCTTT.

This clonotype occurred a few times. This chain uses TRBV20-1 with TRBJ2-2; 8 bases map to TRBD1. Trimming removed 0 bases from V and 5 bases from J; junction bases left unmatched: 11. Germline V lookup: CDR1 DFQATT, CDR2 SNEGSKA (reference sequence). The length of the CDR3 is 17 residues. CDR3 DNA sequence: TGCAGTGCTAGAGATTCGGGCAGGGGGCTTATTACCGGGGAGCTGTTTTTT. The encoded protein is CSARDSGRGLITGELFF.

The table lists this clonotype with a few counts. V and J are TRBV2 and TRBJ2-7; D possibly corresponds to TRBD2 (5 bases). This CDR3 comprises 17 residues. V shed 1 base and J shed 2 bases, with 18 bases lying between them. Per the germline V gene, CDR1 is SNHLY and CDR2 is FYNNEI. CDR3 sequence (DNA): TGTGCCAGCAGTGAAGGGCAGTATGAGGGAGAAGCCTACGAGCAGTACTTC. Residues: CASSEGQYEGEAYEQYF.

This chain uses TRBV30 with TRBJ1-1; D is uncertain. Germline loops: CDR1 GTSNPN, CDR2 SVGIG (reference sequence). This CDR3 is 12 amino acids long. V was pared by 2 bases and J by 3 bases, with 7 bases between. DNA of the CDR3: TGTGCCTGGAGTAGATCGGACACTGAAGCTTTCTTT. As protein: CAWSRSDTEAFF. The whole variable domain, remainder taken from reference TRBV30 and TRBJ1-1, is SQTIHQWPATLVQPVGSPLSLECTVEGTSNPNLYWYRQAAGRGLQLLFYSVGIGQISSEVPQNLSASRPQDRQFILSSKKLLLSDSGFYLCAWSRSDTEAFFGQGTRLTVV.

CDR3 sequence reads: CASSPAGGLNTEAFF. CDR3 DNA: TGTGCCAGCAGCCCGGCAGGGGGTCTGAACACTGAAGCTTTCTTT. The chain joins TRBV7-9 to TRBJ1-1; TRBD1 matches at 7 bases. There are 15 residues in the CDR3. With V trimmed by 5 bases and J by 0 bases, 6 bases remained unmatched. Germline V gene lookup returns CDR1 SEHNR and CDR2 FQNEAQ (reference sequence).

This clonotype has only a few counts. Mismatch with germline at one junction end may stem from a read error. The chain uses TRBV20-1 and TRBJ1-4, with 7 bases fitting TRBD1. Germline CDR1 reads DFQATT; CDR2 reads SNEGSKA (reference sequence). This CDR3 is built from 13 residues. CDR3 sequence: CSAREGAAEKLFF. CDR3 DNA: TGCAGTGCCAGAGAGGGGGCGGCTGAAAAACTGTTTTTT.